A selection of T cell receptor beta chains follows, all from one sample in a study of shared clonotypes between healthy human individuals. Libraries were prepared by immunoSEQ multiplex PCR; TCRdb keeps only in-frame clonotypes and omits some of them. In the table there are fewer than 3 million clones, around 92% of which are singletons. Sequenced: naive CD4+ T cells from PBMCs. The receptors shown here come from a man between 18 and 29 years old in good health. Some clones in this sample may be carry-over from other donors' samples. The CDR3 runs from the conserved cysteine through the conserved F or W. A D gene is named only where the DNA matches it firmly. Not every row has a clone size; where given, it reads once, few, many or a size class.

size,D,J,V,CDR3,DNA
once,.,TRBJ2-2,TRBV18,CASSADRNTGELFF,TGTGCCAGCTCAGCGGACAGGAACACCGGGGAGCTGTTTTTT
.,TRBD2,TRBJ2-5,TRBV10-3,CAIKGRAGEETQYF,TGTGCCATCAAGGGCAGGGCGGGGGAAGAGACCCAGTACTTC
.,.,TRBJ1-1,TRBV6-6,CATSGQANTEAFF,TGTGCCACCTCCGGGCAGGCGAACACTGAAGCTTTCTTT
.,.,TRBJ1-3,TRBV9,CASSSSVFSGNTIYF,TGTGCCAGCAGCAGTTCAGTATTCTCTGGAAACACCATATATTTT
once,.,TRBJ2-7,TRBV5-4,CASSLVGESISYEQYF,TGTGCCAGCAGCTTGGTAGGGGAATCAATCTCCTACGAGCAGTACTTC
.,.,TRBJ1-1,TRBV19,CASSKRDNRGTEAFF,TGTGCCAGTAGTAAGAGGGACAATAGGGGCACTGAAGCTTTCTTT
.,.,TRBJ1-5,TRBV18,CASSPNLGNGDDQPQHF,TGTGCCAGCTCACCTAATCTCGGGAACGGGGATGATCAGCCCCAGCATTTT
.,.,TRBJ2-2,TRBV18,CASSPQGPGGELFF,TGTGCCAGCTCACCGCAGGGTCCCGGCGGGGAGCTGTTTTTT
.,.,TRBJ1-5,TRBV28,CASSLQGLMSNQPQHF,TGTGCCAGCAGTCTTCAGGGTCTGATGAGCAATCAGCCCCAGCATTTT
.,.,TRBJ1-5,TRBV28,CAVSPGNQPQHF,TGTGCCGTTAGTCCAGGAAATCAGCCCCAGCATTTT
.,TRBD1,TRBJ2-5,TRBV27,CASSLDRRGETQYF,TGTGCCAGCAGTTTGGACCGCAGGGGGGAGACCCAGTACTTC
.,.,TRBJ2-3,TRBV29-1,CSVESERRGTDTQYF,TGCAGCGTTGAATCCGAACGAAGGGGAACAGATACGCAGTATTTT
.,.,TRBJ2-7,TRBV28,CASSWGSRPPYEQYF,TGTGCCAGCAGTTGGGGGTCTCGACCCCCCTACGAGCAGTACTTC
.,.,TRBJ1-3,TRBV7-2,CASSLRANSGNTIYF,TGTGCCAGCAGCTTAAGGGCCAACTCTGGAAACACCATATATTTT
once,.,TRBJ2-7,TRBV5-1,CASSLGQTSYEQYF,TGCGCCAGCAGCTTGGGGCAGACAAGCTACGAGCAGTACTTC
.,.,TRBJ2-7,TRBV6-1,CASSSGPALYYEQYF,TGTGCCAGCAGTAGCGGGCCCGCCCTGTACTACGAGCAGTACTTC
.,.,TRBJ2-3,TRBV5-1,CASSPRLGTDTQYF,TGCGCCAGCAGCCCCCGACTAGGCACAGATACGCAGTATTTT
once,TRBD2,TRBJ2-1,TRBV30,CAWTAVPPTSGRYNEQFF,TGTGCCTGGACCGCGGTCCCCCCTACTAGCGGGAGGTACAATGAGCAGTTCTTC
.,.,TRBJ1-5,TRBV27,CASSLQGINQPQHF,TGTGCCAGCAGTTTGCAAGGGATCAATCAGCCCCAGCATTTT
.,TRBD2,TRBJ2-1,TRBV14,CASSQRPGLAGNEQFF,TGTGCCAGCAGCCAACGTCCGGGACTAGCGGGGAATGAGCAGTTCTTC
.,TRBD1,TRBJ1-4,TRBV7-9,CASSLQGTGINEKLFF,TGTGCCAGCAGCTTACAAGGGACAGGGATAAATGAAAAACTGTTTTTT
.,TRBD2,TRBJ2-1,TRBV6-5,CATYASGGYNEQFF,TGTGCCACTTATGCTAGCGGGGGCTATAATGAGCAGTTCTTC
.,.,TRBJ1-4,TRBV5-4,CASSAGRDNEKLFF,TGTGCCAGCAGTGCGGGGCGCGATAATGAAAAACTGTTTTTT
once,.,TRBJ2-6,TRBV6-5,CASSPRHSGANVLTF,TGTGCCAGCAGTCCCCGGCATTCTGGGGCCAACGTCCTGACTTTC
.,.,TRBJ2-5,TRBV15,CATSRVQGVAETQYF,TGTGCCACCAGCAGAGTACAGGGTGTAGCGGAGACCCAGTACTTC
.,.,TRBJ1-2,TRBV5-4,CASTFPFSGTTDETF,TGTGCCAGCACCTTTCCCTTCTCCGGGACAACTGACGAGACCTTC
.,TRBD1,TRBJ2-7,TRBV27,CASRFGTDIYEQYF,TGTGCCAGTCGATTCGGGACAGATATCTACGAGCAGTACTTC
.,.,TRBJ1-1,TRBV19,CATFSEPTENTEAFF,TGTGCCACCTTCTCGGAGCCGACAGAGAACACTGAAGCTTTCTTT
.,.,TRBJ2-7,TRBV7-2,CASSLFGMGEQYF,TGTGCCAGCAGCTTATTCGGGATGGGGGAGCAGTACTTC
.,TRBD1,TRBJ1-3,TRBV2,CASRDNRGFSGNTIYF,TGTGCCAGCAGGGATAACAGGGGGTTCTCTGGAAACACCATATATTTT
.,.,TRBJ1-3,TRBV4-3,CASSQVAVSSGNTIYF,TGCGCCAGCAGCCAAGTGGCTGTGAGCTCTGGAAACACCATATATTTT
.,TRBD1,TRBJ1-2,TRBV6-1,CASRSGGGSDGYTF,TGTGCCAGCAGATCAGGGGGCGGTTCGGATGGCTACACCTTC